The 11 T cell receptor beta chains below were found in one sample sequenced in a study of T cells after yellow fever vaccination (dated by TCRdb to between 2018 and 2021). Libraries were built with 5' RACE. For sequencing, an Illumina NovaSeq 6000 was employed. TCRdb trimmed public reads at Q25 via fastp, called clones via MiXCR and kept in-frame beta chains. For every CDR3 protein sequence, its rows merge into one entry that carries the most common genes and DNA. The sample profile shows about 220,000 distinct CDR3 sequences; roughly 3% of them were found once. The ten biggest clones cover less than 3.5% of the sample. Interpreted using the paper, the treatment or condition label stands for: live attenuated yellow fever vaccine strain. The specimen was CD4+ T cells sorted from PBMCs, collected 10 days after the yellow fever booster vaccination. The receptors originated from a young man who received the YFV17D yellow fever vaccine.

The CDR3 nucleotides are TGTGCCAGTAAGGGTGGGGATCAGCCCCAGCATTTT. Protein sequence: CASKGGDQPQHF. This chain uses TRBV12-3 or TRBV12-4 with TRBJ1-5; D ambiguous. Trimming shortened V by 9 bases and J by 5 bases, and 11 bases separated the two germline ends. The length of the CDR3 is 12 residues.

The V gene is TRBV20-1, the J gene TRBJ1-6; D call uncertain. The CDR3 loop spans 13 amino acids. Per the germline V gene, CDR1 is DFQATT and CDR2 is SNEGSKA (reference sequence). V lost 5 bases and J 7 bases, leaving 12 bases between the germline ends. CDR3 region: CSAPAGRNSPLHF. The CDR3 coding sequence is TGCAGTGCTCCCGCGGGCAGAAATTCACCCCTCCACTTT.

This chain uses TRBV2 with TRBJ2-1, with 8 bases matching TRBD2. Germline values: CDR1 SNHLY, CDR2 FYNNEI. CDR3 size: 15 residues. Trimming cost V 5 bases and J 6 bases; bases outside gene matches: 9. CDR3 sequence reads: CASSYGGASGNEQFF. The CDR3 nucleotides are TGTGCCAGCAGTTACGGGGGGGCCAGCGGCAATGAGCAGTTCTTC.

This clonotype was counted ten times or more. The CDR3 nucleotides read TGTGCCATCAGTGCATCGAACAGCCACGAGCAGTACGTC. Amino acids: CAISASNSHEQYV. The rearrangement joins TRBV10-3 to TRBJ2-7; D not resolved. V lost 4 bases and J lost 5, with 12 bases in between. The CDR3 sequence is 13 residues long. The germline V gene has CDR1 ENHRY and CDR2 SYGVKD.

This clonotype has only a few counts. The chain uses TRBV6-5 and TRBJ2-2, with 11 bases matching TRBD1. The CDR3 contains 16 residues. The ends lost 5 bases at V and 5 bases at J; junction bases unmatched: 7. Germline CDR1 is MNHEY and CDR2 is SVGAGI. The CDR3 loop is CASSKGQGARTGELFF. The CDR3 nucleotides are TGTGCCAGCAGTAAAGGACAGGGGGCGCGAACCGGGGAGCTGTTTTTT.

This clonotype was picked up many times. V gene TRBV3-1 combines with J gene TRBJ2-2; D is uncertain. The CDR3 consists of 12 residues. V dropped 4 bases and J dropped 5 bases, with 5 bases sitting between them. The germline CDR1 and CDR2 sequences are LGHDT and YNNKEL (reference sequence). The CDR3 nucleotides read TGTGCCAGCAGCCCACAGACCGGGGAGCTGTTTTTT. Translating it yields CASSPQTGELFF.

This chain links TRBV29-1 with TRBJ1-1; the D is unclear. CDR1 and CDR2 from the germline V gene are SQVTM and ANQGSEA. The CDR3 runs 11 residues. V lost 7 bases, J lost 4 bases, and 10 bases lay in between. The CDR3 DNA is TGCAGCGCCCGATACCGCACTGAAGCTTTCTTT. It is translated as CSARYRTEAFF.

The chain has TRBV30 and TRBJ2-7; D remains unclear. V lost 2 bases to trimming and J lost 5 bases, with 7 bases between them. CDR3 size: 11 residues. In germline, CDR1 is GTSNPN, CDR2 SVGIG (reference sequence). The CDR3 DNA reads TGTGCCTGGAGTTTTCCGGACGAGCAGTACTTC. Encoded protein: CAWSFPDEQYF.

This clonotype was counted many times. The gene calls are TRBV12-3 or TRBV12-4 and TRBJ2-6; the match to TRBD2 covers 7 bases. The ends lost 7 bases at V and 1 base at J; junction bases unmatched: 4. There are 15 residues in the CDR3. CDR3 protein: CASNLGGSGANVLTF. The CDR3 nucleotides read TGTGCCAGCAACTTGGGAGGGTCTGGGGCCAACGTCCTGACTTTC.

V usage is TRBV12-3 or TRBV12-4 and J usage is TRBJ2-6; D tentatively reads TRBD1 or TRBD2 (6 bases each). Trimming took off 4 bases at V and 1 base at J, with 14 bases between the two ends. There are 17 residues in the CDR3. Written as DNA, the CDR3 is TGTGCCAGCAGTTCCAACAGGGAGGCGTCTGGGGCCAACGTCCTGACTTTC. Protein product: CASSSNREASGANVLTF.

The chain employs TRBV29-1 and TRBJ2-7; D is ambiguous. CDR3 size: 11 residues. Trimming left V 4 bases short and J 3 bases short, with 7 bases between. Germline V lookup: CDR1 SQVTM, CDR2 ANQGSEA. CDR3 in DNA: TGCAGCGTTGGTTCGCTCTACGAGCAGTACGTC. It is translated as CSVGSLYEQYV.